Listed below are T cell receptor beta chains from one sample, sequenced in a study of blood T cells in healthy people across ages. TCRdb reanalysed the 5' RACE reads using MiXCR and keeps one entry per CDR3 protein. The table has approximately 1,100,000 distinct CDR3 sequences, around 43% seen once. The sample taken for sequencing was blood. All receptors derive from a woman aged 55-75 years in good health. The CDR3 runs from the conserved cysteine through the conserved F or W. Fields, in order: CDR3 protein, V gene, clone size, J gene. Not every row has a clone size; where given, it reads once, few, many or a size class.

cdr3_aa: CASSGQGNNEQFF; v_call: TRBV19; clone_size: .; j_call: TRBJ2-1
cdr3_aa: CASSSRQGPSSTDTQYF; v_call: TRBV4-2; clone_size: .; j_call: TRBJ2-3
cdr3_aa: CATSDPGLADNEQYF; v_call: TRBV24-1; clone_size: .; j_call: TRBJ2-7
cdr3_aa: CASSESTPSSCEQYF; v_call: TRBV10-2; clone_size: .; j_call: TRBJ2-7
cdr3_aa: CASSVGGQGPYEQYF; v_call: TRBV9; clone_size: few; j_call: TRBJ2-7
cdr3_aa: CASSLKTTGREQFF; v_call: TRBV13; clone_size: .; j_call: TRBJ2-1
cdr3_aa: CSGEGRDQETQYF; v_call: TRBV20-1; clone_size: .; j_call: TRBJ2-5
cdr3_aa: CASGSDYQETQYF; v_call: TRBV2; clone_size: .; j_call: TRBJ2-5
cdr3_aa: CASSLWGIVYEQYF; v_call: TRBV5-1; clone_size: .; j_call: TRBJ2-7
cdr3_aa: CASRDRVDSPLHF; v_call: TRBV6-5; clone_size: .; j_call: TRBJ1-6
cdr3_aa: CASSQASGSVGEQFF; v_call: TRBV5-5; clone_size: .; j_call: TRBJ2-1
cdr3_aa: CSARPFPLAGVTDTQYF; v_call: TRBV20-1; clone_size: once; j_call: TRBJ2-3
cdr3_aa: CAISESGGGSVYEQYF; v_call: TRBV10-3; clone_size: few; j_call: TRBJ2-7
cdr3_aa: CATTGNTIYF; v_call: TRBV28; clone_size: .; j_call: TRBJ1-3
cdr3_aa: CASGPQSYEQYF; v_call: TRBV6-6; clone_size: .; j_call: TRBJ2-7
cdr3_aa: CASSEDRVNEQFF; v_call: TRBV18; clone_size: few; j_call: TRBJ2-1
cdr3_aa: CASSAGLRVDEQFF; v_call: TRBV7-2; clone_size: few; j_call: TRBJ2-1
cdr3_aa: CASSLGGNRGTYEQYF; v_call: TRBV12-3/TRBV12-4; clone_size: few; j_call: TRBJ2-7
cdr3_aa: CSAREIRDTSSHEQYF; v_call: TRBV20-1; clone_size: .; j_call: TRBJ2-7
cdr3_aa: CSVWDTTDTQYF; v_call: TRBV20-1; clone_size: .; j_call: TRBJ2-3
cdr3_aa: CSVQAQEGRGNYEQYF; v_call: TRBV29-1; clone_size: .; j_call: TRBJ2-7
cdr3_aa: CSATDRRETQYF; v_call: TRBV20-1; clone_size: few; j_call: TRBJ2-5
cdr3_aa: CASSLWGSFNGYTF; v_call: TRBV12-3/TRBV12-4; clone_size: .; j_call: TRBJ1-2
cdr3_aa: CATAYRGMNTEAFF; v_call: TRBV15; clone_size: .; j_call: TRBJ1-1
cdr3_aa: CASSVEGAGQPQHF; v_call: TRBV9; clone_size: .; j_call: TRBJ1-5
cdr3_aa: CASSSGLAGENEQYF; v_call: TRBV7-9; clone_size: few; j_call: TRBJ2-7
cdr3_aa: CASSPSGPYEQFF; v_call: TRBV5-1; clone_size: .; j_call: TRBJ2-1
cdr3_aa: CASSPPPTGGTDTQYF; v_call: TRBV28; clone_size: few; j_call: TRBJ2-3
cdr3_aa: CSVEVAGIGSPLHF; v_call: TRBV29-1; clone_size: few; j_call: TRBJ1-6
cdr3_aa: CAISEVGQADTQYF; v_call: TRBV10-3; clone_size: .; j_call: TRBJ2-3
cdr3_aa: CASSPGTSGEYQETQYF; v_call: TRBV12-3/TRBV12-4; clone_size: few; j_call: TRBJ2-5
cdr3_aa: CASSRQASGLASSEQYF; v_call: TRBV3-1; clone_size: once; j_call: TRBJ2-7
cdr3_aa: CASSKPAKSLSYNDEQFF; v_call: TRBV21-1; clone_size: .; j_call: TRBJ2-1
cdr3_aa: CASSPRVGTSGYEQYF; v_call: TRBV12-3/TRBV12-4; clone_size: .; j_call: TRBJ2-7
cdr3_aa: CASTGPNYNSPLHF; v_call: TRBV6-5; clone_size: .; j_call: TRBJ1-6
cdr3_aa: CTSSDWVGQRAYSGANVLTF; v_call: TRBV6-1; clone_size: .; j_call: TRBJ2-6
cdr3_aa: CASSSQIAKNIQYF; v_call: TRBV6-6; clone_size: few; j_call: TRBJ2-4
cdr3_aa: CASSFTNTGELFF; v_call: TRBV6-5; clone_size: .; j_call: TRBJ2-2
cdr3_aa: CASSLFPFHTQYF; v_call: TRBV7-2; clone_size: few; j_call: TRBJ2-3
cdr3_aa: CASSLLERAAGYTF; v_call: TRBV27; clone_size: .; j_call: TRBJ1-2
cdr3_aa: CASSLVGNRGTGAYEQYF; v_call: TRBV7-2; clone_size: .; j_call: TRBJ2-7
cdr3_aa: CASSNRASPGNEQFF; v_call: TRBV13; clone_size: .; j_call: TRBJ2-1
cdr3_aa: CASSDRNTDTQYF; v_call: TRBV5-1; clone_size: few; j_call: TRBJ2-3